The 22 T cell receptor beta chains listed next were all sequenced from one sample in a study of blood T cell repertoires in COVID-19. Data came from immunoSEQ multiplex PCR; TCRdb stores just in-frame clones and leaves some out. The repertoire has roughly 92,000 clones, 75% to 95% of them found once; the top ten carry 5% to 6.5%. Sequenced sample: peripheral blood. These receptors were collected from a man between 45 and 60 years old with acute or convalescent COVID-19.

The V call is TRBV7-2, the J call TRBJ2-5; 9 bases line up with TRBD1. The length of the CDR3 is 16 residues. The ends lost 1 base at V and 5 bases at J; junction bases unmatched: 8. From germline, CDR1 is SGHTA and CDR2 FQGNSA. The CDR3 reads CASSLESTGGWETQYF. CDR3 coding DNA: TGTGCCAGCAGCTTAGAGAGTACAGGGGGCTGGGAGACCCAGTACTTC.

This clone appeared a single time. The V call is TRBV5-6, the J call TRBJ2-7, with D possibly matching TRBD1 (6 bases). The CDR3 is 14 amino acids. Germline CDR1 reads SGHDT; CDR2 reads YYEEEE. Trimming removed 2 bases at V and 3 bases at J, with 12 bases between. The CDR3 region has the DNA TGTGCCAGCAGCTTTAACGACAGGTTCTACGAGCAGTACTTC. The encoded protein is CASSFNDRFYEQYF.

The chain is built from TRBV5-8 and TRBJ2-7; tentative D call: TRBD2 (6 bases). The V end was cut by 6 bases, the J end by 4 bases, with 17 bases between. Germline values: CDR1 SGHTS, CDR2 YDEGEE. This CDR3 has 14 amino acids. The CDR3: CASTGRTGVYEQYF. The CDR3, as DNA: TGTGCCAGCACAGGGAGGACGGGGGTGTACGAGCAGTACTTC.

V usage is TRBV25-1 and J usage is TRBJ1-6; possible D gene TRBD1, 5 bases. Trimming removed 1 base from V and 9 bases from J, with 13 bases in between. The CDR3 spans 15 residues. The V gene's germline CDR1 is MGHDK and CDR2 SYGVNS. CDR3 DNA: TGTGCCAGCAGTGAATTTGGGGCCCACCGTTCACCCCTCCACTTT. Its protein is CASSEFGAHRSPLHF.

The V and J genes are TRBV19 and TRBJ1-6; 10 nucleotides align to TRBD1. There are 17 residues in the CDR3. The germline gives CDR1 LNHDA, CDR2 SQIVND (reference sequence). V dropped 11 bases and J dropped 0; count of bases not matched to a gene: 10. In nucleotides, the CDR3 is TGTGCCCCTAATCCGGGACAGGGGAGCTCCTATAATTCACCCCTCCACTTT. Translating it yields CAPNPGQGSSYNSPLHF.

The J gene is TRBJ1-1, the V gene TRBV7-9; D remains ambiguous. The length of the CDR3 is 14 residues. V gave up 1 base and J gave up 0 bases, with 6 bases separating them. CDR1 is SEHNR, CDR2 FQNEAQ, per germline (reference sequence). The CDR3 sequence is CASSLVGVNTEAFF. The CDR3 nucleotides read TGTGCCAGCAGCTTAGTCGGGGTGAACACTGAAGCTTTCTTT.

J is TRBJ2-2 and V is TRBV3-1 (or the pseudogene TRBV3-2), with a tentative D call TRBD2 (6 bases). The V and J ends lost 2 bases and 5 bases respectively, with 12 bases between them. This CDR3 has 15 amino acids. CDR1 and CDR2 (germline): LGHDT, YNNKEL (reference sequence). The CDR3 loop reads CASSQSGVGTGELFF. CDR3 coding DNA: TGTGCCAGCAGCCAATCGGGAGTAGGGACCGGGGAGCTGTTTTTT.

The genes are TRBV2 and TRBJ2-2, with 8 bases fitting TRBD1. The CDR3 spans 13 residues. Germline CDR1 and CDR2: SNHLY and FYNNEI. The V and J ends lost 7 bases and 6 bases, in that order; junction bases with no gene match: 4. CDR3 sequence (DNA): TGTGCCAGCATCCTGGACAGGGCCGGGGAGCTGTTTTTT. It yields the protein CASILDRAGELFF.

The chain couples TRBV5-5 to TRBJ2-7; 9 nucleotides align to TRBD1. CDR1 and CDR2 from the germline V gene are SGHKS and YYEKEE (reference sequence). The CDR3 contains 15 residues. J was trimmed by 1 base and V by 4 bases; bases with no gene match: 6. CDR3: CASSPGQGYSYEQYF. In nucleotides, the CDR3 is TGTGCCAGCAGCCCCGGACAGGGGTATTCCTACGAGCAGTACTTC. Based on the CDR3 plus reference TRBV5-5 and TRBJ2-7, the full variable domain is DAGVTQSPTHLIKTRGQQVTLRCSPISGHKSVSWYQQVLGQGPQFIFQYYEKEERGRGNFPDRFSARQFPNYSSELNVNALLLGDSALYLCASSPGQGYSYEQYFGPGTRLTVT.

The J gene is TRBJ1-4, the V gene TRBV19; unclear D gene. Trimming removed 3 bases from V and 1 base from J, with 3 bases in between. Germline assignment: CDR1 LNHDA and CDR2 SQIVND (reference sequence). The CDR3 contains 13 residues. The CDR3 sequence is CASSIQTNEKLFF. In DNA, the CDR3 is TGTGCCAGTAGTATTCAAACTAATGAAAAACTGTTTTTT.

The chain carries TRBV6-4 and TRBJ2-1; 11 bases line up with TRBD2. Germline V gives CDR1 MRHNA, CDR2 SNTAGT. The CDR3 covers 16 residues. With V trimmed by 2 bases and J by 4 bases, 4 bases remained unmatched. In DNA, the CDR3 is TGTGCCAGCAGTGACCCGGGACTAGCGGATTACAATGAGCAGTTCTTC. Translation: CASSDPGLADYNEQFF.

This sequence joins TRBV11-2 and TRBJ2-2; no clear D. The V and J ends lost 3 bases and 4 bases respectively, with 9 bases between them. Per germline, CDR1 SGHAT and CDR2 FQNNGV. This CDR3 is 14 amino acids long. The CDR3 DNA sequence: TGTGCCAGCAGCTTTTTTACTCCCACCGGGGAGCTGTTTTTT. As protein: CASSFFTPTGELFF. Looking up the rest from reference TRBV11-2 and TRBJ2-2 gives the full variable domain: EAGVAQSPRYKIIEKRQSVAFWCNPISGHATLYWYQQILGQGPKLLIQFQNNGVVDDSQLPKDRFSAERLKGVDSTLKIQPAKLEDSAVYLCASSFFTPTGELFFGEGSRLTVL.

This chain connects TRBV30 to TRBJ2-6, with 9 bases aligning to TRBD2. This CDR3 region has 17 residues. With 4 bases clipped from V and 2 bases from J, the junction kept 9 bases outside the gene matches. The V gene's germline CDR1 is GTSNPN and CDR2 SVGIG (reference sequence). This CDR3 is CAWTRALAGAGANVLTF. CDR3 bases: TGTGCCTGGACCCGGGCCTTAGCGGGAGCTGGGGCCAACGTCCTGACTTTC.

The chain uses TRBV11-2 and TRBJ2-7; D ambiguous. Trimming took off 1 base at V and 7 bases at J, with 14 bases between the two ends. This CDR3 contains 14 residues. Looked up from germline, CDR1 is SGHAT and CDR2 is FQNNGV. The CDR3 DNA is TGTGCCAGCAGCTTAGCTGCAAGCAGGTCTGAGCAGTACTTC. This translates into CASSLAASRSEQYF.

This clone was observed a handful of times. V is TRBV27 and J is TRBJ2-7, with 9 bases identical to TRBD2. The trim removed 4 bases at V and 9 bases at J, leaving 10 bases unmatched. Germline-derived CDR1 and CDR2 are MNHEY and SMNVEV (reference sequence). CDR3 length equals 14 residues. CDR3 protein: CASSSLREGRWQYF. CDR3 coding DNA: TGTGCCAGCAGTTCGTTGCGGGAGGGCCGCTGGCAGTACTTC.

Written as DNA, the CDR3 is TGTGCCACCAGGGGCGGGGACAGTTCCTACAATGAGCAGTTCTTC. Protein: CATRGGDSSYNEQFF. The chain uses TRBV24-1 and TRBJ2-1; D is perhaps TRBD1 (7 bases). Trimming left V 7 bases short and J 1 base short, with 13 bases between. This CDR3 is built from 15 residues. Germline lookup yields CDR1 KGHDR and CDR2 SFDVKD.

The gene calls are TRBV5-6 and TRBJ1-3; tentatively, D is TRBD1 (6 bases). Germline V gene sequence: CDR1 SGHDT, CDR2 YYEEEE. Trimming took 1 base from V and 4 from J, leaving 15 bases between them. This CDR3 has 16 amino acids. CDR3 bases: TGTGCCAGCAGCTTGCCAGGGGACGCTGAAGGAAACACCATATATTTT. Translation: CASSLPGDAEGNTIYF.

A single count supports this clone. The chain is built from TRBV19 and TRBJ1-5, with D possibly being TRBD1 (6 bases). Trimming cost V 5 bases and J 0 bases, with 11 bases left between them. This CDR3 is built from 15 residues. CDR1 and CDR2 from the germline V gene are LNHDA and SQIVND (reference sequence). CDR3 in amino acids: CASSPDSLSNQPQHF. The CDR3, as DNA: TGTGCCAGTAGTCCGGACAGCCTTAGCAATCAGCCCCAGCATTTT. The complete variable domain, with remaining parts taken from reference TRBV19 and TRBJ1-5, reads DGGITQSPKYLFRKEGQNVTLSCEQNLNHDAMYWYRQDPGQGLRLIYYSQIVNDFQKGDIAEGYSVSREKKESFPLTVTSAQKNPTAFYLCASSPDSLSNQPQHFGDGTRLSIL.

The chain recombines TRBV19 with TRBJ2-2; weak D call: TRBD1 (5 bases). This CDR3 is 16 amino acids long. Looked up from germline, CDR1 is LNHDA and CDR2 is SQIVND (reference sequence). Trimming cost V 3 bases and J 2 bases, with 13 bases left between them. The CDR3 DNA is TGTGCCAGTAGTATCGCCGGACAACTAAACACCGGGGAGCTGTTTTTT. The encoded protein is CASSIAGQLNTGELFF.

The chain combines TRBV11-2 with TRBJ2-7; the match to TRBD2 covers 13 bases. Germline lookup yields CDR1 SGHAT and CDR2 FQNNGV. V lost 5 bases and J lost 2; bases outside the gene matches: 6. The CDR3 runs to 16 residues. The CDR3 here is CASSRGTSGVTYEQYF. The CDR3 nucleotides read TGTGCCAGCAGCCGCGGGACTAGCGGGGTGACCTACGAGCAGTACTTC.

The J gene is TRBJ2-3, the V gene TRBV24-1, with 8 nucleotides matching TRBD1. The CDR3 extends over 15 amino acids. Germline V CDR1 and CDR2: KGHDR, SFDVKD. J was trimmed by 1 base and V by 4 bases; bases with no gene match: 3. CDR3 nucleotide sequence: TGTGCCACCAGTGAATACAGGGGGGGCACAGATACGCAGTATTTT. It yields the protein CATSEYRGGTDTQYF.

The chain carries TRBV7-8 and TRBJ1-1; maybe TRBD1 (5 bases). V was pared by 5 bases and J by 14 bases, with 24 bases between. The CDR3 is made up of 14 amino acids. Germline values: CDR1 SGHVS, CDR2 FQNEAQ. CDR3 residues: CASSRDSLGRGIFF. The CDR3 DNA follows: TGTGCCAGCAGCCGAGATTCTTTAGGCCGGGGGATATTCTTT.